This paragraph reports one TCR beta chain. The germline V gene encodes CDR1 SGHRS and CDR2 YFSETQ. The length of the CDR3 is 14 residues. Some clones are missing from TCRdb's copy, which holds only in-frame ones; the method was immunoSEQ multiplex PCR. This table has 70,000 to 95,000 clones, about 87% appearing once. The sample comes from a study of OX40 agonist ivuxolimab in advanced cancers. Looking at the study overall: The eligibility criteria allowed prior anti-PD-1, anti-PD-L1 or anti-CTLA-4 therapy, and about 40% had some.

The V gene is TRBV5-1, the J gene TRBJ2-5; D unresolved. The DNA end is more similar to TRBJ2-7, so the J call may be wrong. Sequenced here: CD4+ or CD8+ T cells sorted from blood, sampled in a trial of the OX40 agonist ivuxolimab. The receptor was isolated from an adult with an advanced solid tumor such as melanoma, head and neck, liver or kidney cancer. CDR3 loop: CASSLGPSSYEQYF. The CDR3 nucleotides are TGCGCCAGCAGCTTGGGGCCCAGCTCCTACGAGCAGTACTTC.